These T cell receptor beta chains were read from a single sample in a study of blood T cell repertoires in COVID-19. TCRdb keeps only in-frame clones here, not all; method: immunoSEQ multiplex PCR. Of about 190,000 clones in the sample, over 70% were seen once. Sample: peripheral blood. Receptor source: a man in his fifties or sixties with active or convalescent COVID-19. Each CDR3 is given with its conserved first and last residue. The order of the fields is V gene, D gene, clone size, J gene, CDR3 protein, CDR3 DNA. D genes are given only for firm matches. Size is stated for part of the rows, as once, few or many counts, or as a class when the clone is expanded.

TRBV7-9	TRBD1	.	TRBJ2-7	CASSQPGTGHSYEQYF	TGTGCCAGCAGCCAGCCAGGGACAGGGCACTCCTACGAGCAGTACTTC
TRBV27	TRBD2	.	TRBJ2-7	CASSLRLAGAYEQYF	TGTGCCAGCAGTCTCCGCCTAGCGGGGGCCTACGAGCAGTACTTC
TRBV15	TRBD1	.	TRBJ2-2	CATKTGITIGELFF	TGTGCCACCAAGACAGGGATAACTATCGGGGAGCTGTTTTTT
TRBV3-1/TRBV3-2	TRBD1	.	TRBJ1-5	CASSSGTAFNQPQHF	TGTGCCAGCAGCTCCGGGACAGCCTTCAATCAGCCCCAGCATTTT
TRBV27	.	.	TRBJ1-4	CASSSGYPATNEKLFF	TGTGCCAGCAGTTCGGGGTATCCCGCAACTAATGAAAAACTGTTTTTT
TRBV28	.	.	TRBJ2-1	CASGQMRNNEQFF	TGTGCCTCGGGACAAATGAGAAACAATGAGCAGTTCTTC
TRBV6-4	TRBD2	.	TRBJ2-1	CASSESSGGYNEQFF	TGTGCCAGCAGTGAGTCCAGCGGGGGCTACAATGAGCAGTTCTTC
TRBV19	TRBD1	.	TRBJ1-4	CATGTGGAVTEKLFF	TGTGCCACCGGGACAGGGGGCGCCGTCACTGAAAAACTGTTTTTT
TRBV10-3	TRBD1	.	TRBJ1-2	CAISDGTGYNYGYTF	TGTGCCATCAGTGACGGGACAGGGTATAACTATGGCTACACCTTC
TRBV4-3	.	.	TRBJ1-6	CASSQVAQGVFNSPLHF	TGCGCCAGCAGCCAAGTGGCACAGGGCGTTTTTAATTCACCCCTCCACTTT
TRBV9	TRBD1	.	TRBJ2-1	CASSAGGANPSTVYNEQFF	TGTGCCAGCAGCGCAGGGGGCGCAAACCCCTCTACTGTCTACAATGAGCAGTTCTTC
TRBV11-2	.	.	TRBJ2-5	CASSSTREQETQYF	TGTGCCAGCAGCTCTACCAGGGAACAAGAGACCCAGTACTTC
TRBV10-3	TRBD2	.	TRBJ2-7	CAISGGGRVDEQYF	TGTGCCATCAGTGGGGGCGGGAGAGTAGACGAGCAGTACTTC
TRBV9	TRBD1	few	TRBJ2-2	CASTVTGGSPTGELFF	TGTGCCAGCACCGTCACAGGGGGTTCCCCCACCGGGGAGCTGTTTTTT
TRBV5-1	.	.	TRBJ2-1	CASSSGLPYNEQFF	TGCGCCAGCAGCTCGGGACTCCCGTACAATGAGCAGTTCTTC
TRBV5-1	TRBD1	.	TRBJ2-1	CASDTGDEQFF	TGCGCCAGCGATACAGGGGATGAGCAGTTCTTC
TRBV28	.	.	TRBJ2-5	CASSSQTSQETQYF	TGTGCCAGCAGCTCACAGACTAGCCAAGAGACCCAGTACTTC
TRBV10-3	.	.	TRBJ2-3	CAISVSGTTGLSTDTQYF	TGTGCCATCAGTGTATCAGGCACCACGGGACTCAGCACAGATACGCAGTATTTT
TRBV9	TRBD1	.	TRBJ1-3	CASSGRRGHSGNTIYF	TGTGCCAGCAGCGGTCGGAGGGGGCACTCTGGAAACACCATATATTTT
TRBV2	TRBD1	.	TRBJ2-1	CASKTGDGHEQFF	TGTGCCAGCAAAACAGGGGATGGGCATGAGCAGTTCTTC
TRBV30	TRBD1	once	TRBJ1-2	CAWSSYTGERANYGYTF	TGTGCCTGGAGTTCTTATACAGGGGAACGTGCTAACTATGGCTACACCTTC
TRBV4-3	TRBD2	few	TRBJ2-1	CASSQVGAGAYNEQFF	TGCGCCAGCAGCCAAGTTGGAGCGGGGGCATACAATGAGCAGTTCTTC
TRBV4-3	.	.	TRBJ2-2	CASSHPGHNTGELFF	TGCGCCAGCAGCCACCCGGGACACAACACCGGGGAGCTGTTTTTT
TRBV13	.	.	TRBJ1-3	CASSLGSVVGNTIYF	TGTGCCAGCAGCTTAGGTTCGGTGGTAGGAAACACCATATATTTT
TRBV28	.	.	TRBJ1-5	CASSLLGGNQPQHF	TGTGCCAGCAGTCTATTAGGGGGCAATCAGCCCCAGCATTTT
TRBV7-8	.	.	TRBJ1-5	CASSVAGQYSNQPQHF	TGTGCCAGCAGCGTGGCGGGCCAATATAGCAATCAGCCCCAGCATTTT
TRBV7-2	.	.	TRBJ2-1	CASSPPGVQFF	TGTGCCAGCAGCCCGCCGGGGGTGCAGTTCTTC
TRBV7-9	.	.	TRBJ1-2	CASSLEEGAAYGYTF	TGTGCCAGCAGCTTAGAGGAAGGGGCGGCCTATGGCTACACCTTC
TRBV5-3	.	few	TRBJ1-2	CARSSRGPANYGYTF	TGTGCCAGAAGCTCGCGGGGGCCTGCTAACTATGGCTACACCTTC
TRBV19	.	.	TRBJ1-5	CASMTTSYSNQPQHF	TGTGCCAGTATGACGACTTCTTATAGCAATCAGCCCCAGCATTTT
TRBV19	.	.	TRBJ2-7	CASSRGGSPSYEQYF	TGTGCCAGTAGTAGAGGGGGTTCCCCCTCCTACGAGCAGTACTTC
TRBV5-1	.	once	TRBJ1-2	CASSLAGGEGGYTF	TGCGCCAGCAGCTTGGCCGGGGGAGAGGGTGGCTACACCTTC
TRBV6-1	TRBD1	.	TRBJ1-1	CASSEAPGQMNTEAFF	TGTGCCAGCAGTGAAGCACCGGGACAGATGAACACTGAAGCTTTCTTT
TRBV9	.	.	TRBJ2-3	CASSVAGLSADTQYF	TGTGCCAGCAGCGTAGCGGGTCTGTCGGCAGATACGCAGTATTTT
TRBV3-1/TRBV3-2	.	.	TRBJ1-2	CASSGGAGTVNYGYTF	TGTGCCAGCAGCGGTGGGGCCGGGACTGTTAACTATGGCTACACCTTC
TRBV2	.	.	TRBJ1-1	CASSGGHRTDTEAFF	TGTGCCAGCAGTGGGGGACATCGTACAGACACTGAAGCTTTCTTT
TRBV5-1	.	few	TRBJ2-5	CASSLALEETQYF	TGCGCCAGCAGCTTGGCACTAGAAGAGACCCAGTACTTC
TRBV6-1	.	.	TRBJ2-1	CASSEESIASYYNEQFF	TGTGCCAGCAGTGAAGAGAGTATAGCGTCTTACTACAATGAGCAGTTCTTC
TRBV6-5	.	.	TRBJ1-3	CASSLGAHSGNTIYF	TGTGCCAGCAGCTTAGGGGCCCACTCTGGAAACACCATATATTTT
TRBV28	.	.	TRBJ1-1	CASSRRAGAIEAFF	TGTGCCAGCAGCCGGAGGGCCGGCGCAATTGAAGCTTTCTTT
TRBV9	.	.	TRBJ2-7	CASSVVAASDEQYF	TGTGCCAGCAGCGTAGTAGCTGCCTCGGACGAGCAGTACTTC
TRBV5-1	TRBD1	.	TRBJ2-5	CASSRGQGETQYF	TGCGCCAGCAGCAGGGGACAGGGCGAGACCCAGTACTTC
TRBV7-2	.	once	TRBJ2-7	CASSLGWRQRSYEQYF	TGTGCCAGCAGCTTAGGTTGGCGGCAGCGTTCCTACGAGCAGTACTTC
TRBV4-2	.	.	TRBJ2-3	CASSPTTQRLSTDTQYF	TGTGCCAGCAGCCCCACGACTCAGCGCCTAAGCACAGATACGCAGTATTTT
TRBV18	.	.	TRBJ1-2	CASSPPEAANYGYTF	TGTGCCAGCTCACCACCAGAAGCGGCTAACTATGGCTACACCTTC
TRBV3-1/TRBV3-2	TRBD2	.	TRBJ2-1	CASSPPTGTRYEQFF	TGTGCCAGCAGCCCCCCCACCGGGACTAGATATGAGCAGTTCTTC
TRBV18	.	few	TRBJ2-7	CASSPPRATYEQYF	TGTGCCAGCTCACCACCGAGGGCCACATACGAGCAGTACTTC
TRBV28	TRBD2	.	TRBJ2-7	CAGGGPRVGEQYF	TGTGCCGGCGGGGGGCCCCGCGTAGGCGAGCAGTACTTC
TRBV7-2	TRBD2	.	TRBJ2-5	CASSSRLAGGSETQYF	TGTGCCAGCAGCTCCCGACTAGCGGGGGGTAGTGAGACCCAGTACTTC
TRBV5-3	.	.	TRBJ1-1	CARSLDRVGTEAFF	TGTGCCAGAAGCTTGGACAGAGTTGGCACTGAAGCTTTCTTT
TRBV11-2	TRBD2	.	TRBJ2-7	CASSLGRGGYEQYF	TGTGCCAGCAGCTTAGGGCGGGGGGGGTACGAGCAGTACTTC
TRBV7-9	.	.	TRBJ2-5	CASSLQGVGRALETQYF	TGTGCCAGCAGCTTACAAGGGGTGGGGCGAGCCTTGGAGACCCAGTACTTC
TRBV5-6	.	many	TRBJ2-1	CASSLARGSWHNEQFF	TGTGCCAGCAGCTTGGCCCGTGGGAGCTGGCACAATGAGCAGTTCTTC
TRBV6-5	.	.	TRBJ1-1	CASRQGINTEAFF	TGTGCCAGCAGACAGGGAATCAACACTGAAGCTTTCTTT
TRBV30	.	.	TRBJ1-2	CAWTRLGLYGYTF	TGTGCCTGGACTAGACTTGGCCTCTATGGCTACACCTTC
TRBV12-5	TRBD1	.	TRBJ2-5	CASGGDREQETQYF	TGTGCTAGTGGTGGGGACAGGGAACAAGAGACCCAGTACTTC
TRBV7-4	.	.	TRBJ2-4	CASSLPDSAKNIQYF	TGTGCCAGCAGCTTACCTGACAGCGCCAAAAACATTCAGTACTTC